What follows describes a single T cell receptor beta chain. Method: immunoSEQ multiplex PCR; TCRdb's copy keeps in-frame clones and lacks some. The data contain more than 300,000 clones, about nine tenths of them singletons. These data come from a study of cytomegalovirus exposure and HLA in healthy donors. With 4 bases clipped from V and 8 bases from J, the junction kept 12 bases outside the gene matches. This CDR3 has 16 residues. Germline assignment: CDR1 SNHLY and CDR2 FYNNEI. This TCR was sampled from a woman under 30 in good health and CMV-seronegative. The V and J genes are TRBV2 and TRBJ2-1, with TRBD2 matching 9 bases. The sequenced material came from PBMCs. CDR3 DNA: TGTGCCAGCAGTGGTGGGTCGTGGCGGGAGGGTTATGAGCAGTTCTTC. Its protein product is CASSGGSWREGYEQFF. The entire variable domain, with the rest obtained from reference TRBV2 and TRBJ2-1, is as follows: EPEVTQTPSHQVTQMGQEVILRCVPISNHLYFYWYRQILGQKVEFLVSFYNNEISEKSEIFDDQFSVERPDGSNFTLKIRSTKLEDSAMYFCASSGGSWREGYEQFFGPGTRLTVL.